This TCR beta chain comes out of a study of CD8 T cells in ankylosing spondylitis. General observations from the study: Matched ankylosing spondylitis synovial fluid reportedly contained a significantly enriched population of disease-linked clones. Certain motif variants had earlier appeared in reactive arthritis synovial fluid and blood.

Molecular-barcoded quantitative 5'-RACE produced these TCR beta libraries. Each CDR3 protein gets one entry after TCRdb re-called the 5' RACE reads with MiXCR. The sample has about 140,000 distinct CDR3 sequences, approximately 7.3% seen once; the top ten hold around an eighth. This clonotype was seen ten or more times. Its cognate antigen is unknown. The CDR3 extends over 13 amino acids. Per germline, CDR1 LGHDT and CDR2 YNNKEL (reference sequence). V lost 1 base and J 6 bases, leaving 7 bases between the germline ends. J is TRBJ1-5 and V is TRBV3-1; no clear D gene. The sample was blood, either unsorted or a sorted T cell fraction (not recorded which). This clonotype was obtained from a female donor with ankylosing spondylitis or in good health (not recorded which). The DNA for the CDR3 is TGTGCCAGCAGCCAAGCAGTGGGTCAGCCCCAGCATTTT. Its protein product is CASSQAVGQPQHF.